This T cell receptor (beta chain) was captured in a study of CD8 T cells in ankylosing spondylitis. General study findings and limits: The study looked at matched synovial fluid samples from ankylosing spondylitis patients. Disease-linked clones were reported to be significantly enriched there. Disease-associated clones were CD8+ and fairly uncommon in peripheral blood. Within ankylosing spondylitis blood, a TCR beta motif made up of several highly homologous variants appeared to be characteristic.

Each TCR beta library was made by quantitative 5'-RACE that incorporated molecular barcodes. TCRdb reanalysed the 5' RACE reads using MiXCR and keeps one entry per CDR3 protein. The data contain 150,000 to 200,000 distinct CDR3 sequences, over 15% of them singletons. This clonotype was counted a few times. Its antigen is not identified. Trimming cost V 0 bases and J 1 base, with 12 bases left between them. The germline CDR1 and CDR2 sequences are MGHRA and YSYEKL. This CDR3 spans 16 amino acids. The sample comprised blood, either unsorted or a sorted T cell fraction (not recorded which). This TCR derives from a male donor between 5 and 35 years old with ankylosing spondylitis or in good health (not recorded which). The V and J genes are TRBV4-1 and TRBJ1-1; possibly TRBD1 for D (5 bases). In nucleotides, the CDR3 is TGCGCCAGCAGCCAAGATCCAGGGTTCGGGAACACTGAAGCTTTCTTT. This codes for CASSQDPGFGNTEAFF.